This T cell receptor (beta chain) was sequenced for a study of cytotoxic CD8 clonotypes in ibrutinib-treated CLL. Study-wide background: After a median around 12 months on treatment (6 to 36), response samples were drawn.

A remark on this clone: Its specificity is not known.

Points from the study as a whole: Clonality grew at ibrutinib response; at progression, it decreased back toward baseline. Patients showed higher baseline clonality than age-matched healthy donors, and it tracked circulating CD8+ T-cell counts.

Sequencing used immunoSEQ multiplex PCR; TCRdb keeps in-frame clones, though not all of them. The table has about 7,600 clones, 79% seen once. The specimen was PBMCs, collected before ibrutinib treatment. The TCR was taken from a human donor with chronic lymphocytic leukemia.

CDR3 in amino acids: CATSPATSTDTQYF. Written as DNA, the CDR3 is TGTGCCACATCACCAGCGACAAGCACAGATACGCAGTATTTT. The chain uses TRBV10-3 and TRBJ2-3, with unresolved D. Per germline, CDR1 ENHRY and CDR2 SYGVKD. CDR3 size: 14 residues. The V gene lost 10 bases and the J gene lost 0 bases, with 14 bases spanning the gap.